This TCR beta chain was captured by sequencing in a study of T cells after yellow fever vaccination. Study results and limitations: Any FACS-sorted repertoire could hold abundant clonotypes that contaminate it from the bulk population.

CDR3 length: 16 amino acids. Deletions cut 6 bases from V and 4 bases from J, with 22 bases between. Per the germline V gene, CDR1 is SGHDT and CDR2 is YYEEEE. Regarding this clonotype: The target antigen is unknown.

It was through 5'RACE template switching that TCR cDNA was made, with a universal primer site and UMIs added. TCRdb reprocessed the 5' RACE reads with MiXCR, giving one entry per CDR3 protein. The sample lists roughly 310,000 distinct CDR3 sequences; less than 4.5% were seen once. Material: PBMCs, obtained on the day of the yellow fever booster vaccination. This rearrangement joins TRBV5-6 to TRBJ2-5; perhaps TRBD1 as D (6 bases). The clonotype was recovered from a young man who received the YFV17D yellow fever vaccine. For the CDR3, the DNA is TGTGCCAGCACGACATTGGGACACCGGCTTGGAGAGACCCAGTACTTC. Protein sequence: CASTTLGHRLGETQYF.